This T cell receptor beta chain comes out of a study of blood T cell repertoires in COVID-19. At the level of the study: Researchers got acute and convalescent COVID-19 samples from the United States, Italy and Spain. Sources were T cells, B-cell-depleted T cells, or PBMCs; the material itself was cDNA or gDNA.

Germline lookup yields CDR1 GTSNPN and CDR2 SVGIG (reference sequence). J was trimmed by 2 bases and V by 2 bases; bases with no gene match: 1. The CDR3 consists of 13 residues. Per the study methods: Cell counts per sample came from amplifying reference gene primers. Profiled with immunoSEQ multiplex PCR; TCRdb holds only in-frame clones, not every one. D and trimming come from the DNA, and the V and J calls and clone size come from that table. The data hold roughly 75,000 clones, with around 79% observed a single time. V and J are TRBV30 and TRBJ1-2; 8 positions match TRBD1. This sequence originates from a man in his forties or fifties with acute or convalescent COVID-19. Material: peripheral blood. This CDR3 reads CAWSNRGNYGYTF. The DNA of the CDR3 is TGTGCCTGGAGTAACAGGGGGAACTATGGCTACACCTTC.